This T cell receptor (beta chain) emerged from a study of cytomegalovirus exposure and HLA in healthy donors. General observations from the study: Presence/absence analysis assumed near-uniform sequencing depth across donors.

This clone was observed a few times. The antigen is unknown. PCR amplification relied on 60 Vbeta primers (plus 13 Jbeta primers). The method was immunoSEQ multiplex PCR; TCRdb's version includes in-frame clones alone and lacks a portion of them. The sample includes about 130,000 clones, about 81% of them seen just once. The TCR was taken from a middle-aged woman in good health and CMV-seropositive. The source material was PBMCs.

The CDR3 sequence: CATSEGQGYEQYF. The CDR3, as DNA: TGTGCCACCAGCGAGGGACAGGGCTACGAGCAGTACTTC. V usage is TRBV15 and J usage is TRBJ2-7; 9 bases line up with TRBD1. The CDR3 contains 13 residues. Per germline, CDR1 LNHNV and CDR2 YYDKDF (reference sequence). V gave up 5 bases and J gave up 3 bases; unmatched junction bases: 2.